This T cell receptor beta chain was obtained from a study of T cells after yellow fever vaccination. For the study at large: Where fractions had low cell numbers, libraries were prepared from them with the SMART-Seq v4 Ultra Low Input RNA kit. Regarding the study as a whole: Subsequent booster samples again held most clones from primary vaccination (approximately 95% CD4, over 80% CD8). CD4 and CD8 compartments shared a small share of clonotypes.

TCRdb fed the 5' RACE reads into MiXCR, producing one record per CDR3 protein. The data show about 350,000 distinct CDR3 sequences, approximately 8% seen once. The CDR3 totals 12 residues. V was trimmed by 4 bases and J by 6 bases, leaving 9 bases between them. Germline values: CDR1 SNHLY, CDR2 FYNNEI. This clonotype was found a few times. Its antigen is as yet unknown. The specimen was PBMCs, collected around 45 days after the first yellow fever vaccination. This clonotype originated in a man between 18 and 35 years old who received the YFV17D yellow fever vaccine. The rearrangement links TRBV2 to TRBJ1-2; TRBD1 is a possible D gene (6 bases). The CDR3: CASSANRDGYTF. The CDR3 nucleotides are TGTGCCAGCAGTGCTAACAGGGATGGCTACACCTTC.